Below, 11 T cell receptor beta chains from the same sample are listed, as sequenced in a study of blood T cell repertoires in COVID-19. The assay was immunoSEQ multiplex PCR, and TCRdb's table has in-frame clones only and misses some. Among fewer than 200,000 clones listed, approximately 80% were seen once. Input material: peripheral blood. These receptors came from a woman older than 75 with acute or convalescent COVID-19.

V and J are TRBV11-3 and TRBJ2-1, with TRBD1 identical over 8 bases. The V gene end was trimmed by 6 bases and the J gene end by 5 bases; junction bases not matched to a gene: 9. The germline gives CDR1 SGHNT, CDR2 YENEEA. The CDR3 totals 15 residues. In nucleotides, the CDR3 is TGTGCCAGCAGTCACCGGGACAGGAAGAACAATGAGCAGTTCTTC. It codes for CASSHRDRKNNEQFF.

The V and J genes are TRBV5-1 and TRBJ2-7; D is undetermined. V lost 3 bases, J lost 0 bases, and 13 bases lay in between. This CDR3 spans 15 amino acids. Germline values: CDR1 SGHRS, CDR2 YFSETQ. The CDR3 region is CASSSSYGPSYEQYF. In DNA, the CDR3 is TGCGCCAGCAGCTCCTCTTATGGGCCCTCCTACGAGCAGTACTTC.

The CDR3: CASSQDSVRQREQFF. The CDR3 DNA reads as TGTGCCAGCAGCCAAGATTCGGTCAGGCAACGCGAGCAGTTCTTC. This chain joins TRBV14 and TRBJ2-1; D uncertain. The CDR3 covers 15 residues. Trimming left V 0 bases short and J 10 bases short, with 16 bases between. Germline lookup yields CDR1 SGHDN and CDR2 FVKESK. Full variable domain (missing parts from reference TRBV14 and TRBJ2-1): EAGVTQFPSHSVIEKGQTVTLRCDPISGHDNLYWYRRVMGKEIKFLLHFVKESKQDESGMPNNRFLAERTGGTYSTLKVQPAELEDSGVYFCASSQDSVRQREQFFGPGTRLTVL.

The chain has TRBV30 and TRBJ2-7; 8 bases match TRBD2. Germline CDR1 GTSNPN, CDR2 SVGIG (reference sequence). The CDR3 is made up of 16 amino acids. V was pared by 1 base and J by 0 bases, with 8 bases of the junction left unmatched. The CDR3 DNA is TGTGCCTGGAGTGACCAACTAGCGGCGATCTCCTACGAGCAGTACTTC. Protein sequence: CAWSDQLAAISYEQYF.

The chain recombines TRBV3-1 (or the pseudogene TRBV3-2) with TRBJ2-7; perhaps TRBD2 as D (6 bases). CDR1 and CDR2 (germline): LGHDT, YNNKEL (reference sequence). This CDR3 is 15 amino acids long. The ends were cut back, 3 bases at V and 6 bases at J, with 18 bases in the middle. The DNA for the CDR3 is TGTGCCAGCAGCCACTCAGGAGGGTCGGGTTCCGAGCAGTACTTC. Protein: CASSHSGGSGSEQYF.

V and J are TRBV27 and TRBJ2-7, with TRBD2 matching 7 bases. Germline CDR1 MNHEY, CDR2 SMNVEV (reference sequence). The CDR3 is made up of 15 amino acids. The junction had 12 bases not matched to a gene; V was cut back by 7 bases and J by 3 bases. The CDR3 protein is CASTDFASGGYEQYF. The CDR3 DNA follows: TGTGCCAGCACCGACTTCGCTAGCGGCGGCTACGAGCAGTACTTC.

This clone was counted a few times. The CDR3 DNA is TGTGCCAGCAGTTACTCGGGACTAGCGGGAAAAGAGCAGTTCTTC. Residues: CASSYSGLAGKEQFF. The rearrangement joins TRBV6-5 to TRBJ2-1; 13 nucleotides match TRBD2. Germline lookup yields CDR1 MNHEY and CDR2 SVGAGI. The V gene end was trimmed by 0 bases and the J gene end by 10 bases; junction bases not matched to a gene: 3. This CDR3 has 15 amino acids.

V is TRBV7-2 and J is TRBJ2-3; 9 bases map to TRBD2. CDR3 length: 15 residues. Germline CDR1 reads SGHTA; CDR2 reads FQGNSA. J gave up 6 bases and V 5 bases, and 9 bases lay outside the gene matches. The DNA for the CDR3 is TGTGCCAGCAGCATGTTTAGCGGGGGACCCGATACGCAGTATTTT. Its protein is CASSMFSGGPDTQYF. Looking up the rest from reference TRBV7-2 and TRBJ2-3 gives the full variable domain: GAGVSQSPSNKVTEKGKDVELRCDPISGHTALYWYRQSLGQGLEFLIYFQGNSAPDKSGLPSDRFSAERTGGSVSTLTIQRTQQEDSAVYLCASSMFSGGPDTQYFGPGTRLTVL.

This chain connects TRBV18 to TRBJ1-1; a weak D match, TRBD1 (5 bases). The CDR3 loop spans 14 amino acids. Deletions cut 5 bases from V and 1 base from J, with 11 bases between. The germline V gene encodes CDR1 KGHSH and CDR2 LQKENI. CDR3 DNA sequence: TGTGCCAGCTCATTGGACACCCAGAACACTGAAGCTTTCTTT. This encodes CASSLDTQNTEAFF. Using reference TRBV18 and TRBJ1-1 for the parts outside the CDR3, the full variable domain is NAGVMQNPRHLVRRRGQEARLRCSPMKGHSHVYWYRQLPEEGLKFMVYLQKENIIDESGMPKERFSAEFPKEGPSILRIQQVVRGDSAAYFCASSLDTQNTEAFFGQGTRLTVV.

This chain uses TRBV19 with TRBJ2-1; 11 nucleotides align to TRBD2. Losses at the gene ends were 1 base for V and 6 bases for J; bases not matched to a gene: 2. CDR3 length equals 15 residues. CDR1 and CDR2 (germline): LNHDA, SQIVND (reference sequence). The CDR3 is CASSIGLAGLNEQFF. The CDR3 DNA follows: TGTGCCAGTAGTATAGGACTAGCGGGACTCAATGAGCAGTTCTTC.

This clone occurred once. J is TRBJ2-1 and V is TRBV28; 8 bases match TRBD2. In germline, CDR1 is MDHEN, CDR2 SYDVKM. Unmatched junction bases numbered 6, after V lost 3 bases and J lost 8 bases. The CDR3 loop spans 14 amino acids. CDR3 in amino acids: CASSFGTGGDEQFF. CDR3 coding DNA: TGTGCCAGCAGTTTTGGGACGGGGGGGGATGAGCAGTTCTTC.